This T cell receptor (beta chain) is from a study of blood T cell repertoires in COVID-19. Study overall: In each case, the material was cDNA or gDNA derived from T cells, B-cell-depleted T cells, or PBMCs.

In the original analysis: Reference gene primer amplification in the assay estimated nucleated cell counts. Some clones are missing from TCRdb's copy, which holds only in-frame ones; the method was immunoSEQ multiplex PCR. The DNA was the basis for D and trimming; V, J and clone size are from that table. Seen here are 150,000 to 200,000 clones, about 80% observed once, and the top ten hold under 8%. The sample was peripheral blood. This sequence originates from a man between 60 and 70 years old with acute or convalescent COVID-19.

CDR3 loop: CASSPGLGGEQFF. In nucleotides, the CDR3 is TGCGCCAGCAGCCCGGGACTAGGAGGTGAGCAGTTCTTC. The V gene is TRBV5-1, the J gene TRBJ2-1; 8 bases line up with TRBD2. V was pared by 4 bases and J by 9 bases, with 6 bases of the junction left unmatched. CDR3 size: 13 residues. CDR1 SGHRS and CDR2 YFSETQ come from the germline V gene.